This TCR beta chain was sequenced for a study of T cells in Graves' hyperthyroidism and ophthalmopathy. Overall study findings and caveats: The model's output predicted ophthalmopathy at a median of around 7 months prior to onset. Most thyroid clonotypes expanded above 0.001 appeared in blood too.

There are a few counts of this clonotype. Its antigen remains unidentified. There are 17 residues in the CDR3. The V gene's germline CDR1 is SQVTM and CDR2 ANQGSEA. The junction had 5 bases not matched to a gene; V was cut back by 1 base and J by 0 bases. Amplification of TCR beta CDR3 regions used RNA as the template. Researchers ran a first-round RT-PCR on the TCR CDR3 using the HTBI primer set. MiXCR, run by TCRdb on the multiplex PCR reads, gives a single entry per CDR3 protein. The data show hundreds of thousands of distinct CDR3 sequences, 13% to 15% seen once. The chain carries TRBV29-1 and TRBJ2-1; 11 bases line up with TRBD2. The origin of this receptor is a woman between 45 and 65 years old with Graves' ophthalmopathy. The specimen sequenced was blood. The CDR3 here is CSVEGTSGFSSYNEQFF. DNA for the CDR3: TGCAGCGTTGAAGGGACTAGCGGGTTCAGCTCCTACAATGAGCAGTTCTTC.